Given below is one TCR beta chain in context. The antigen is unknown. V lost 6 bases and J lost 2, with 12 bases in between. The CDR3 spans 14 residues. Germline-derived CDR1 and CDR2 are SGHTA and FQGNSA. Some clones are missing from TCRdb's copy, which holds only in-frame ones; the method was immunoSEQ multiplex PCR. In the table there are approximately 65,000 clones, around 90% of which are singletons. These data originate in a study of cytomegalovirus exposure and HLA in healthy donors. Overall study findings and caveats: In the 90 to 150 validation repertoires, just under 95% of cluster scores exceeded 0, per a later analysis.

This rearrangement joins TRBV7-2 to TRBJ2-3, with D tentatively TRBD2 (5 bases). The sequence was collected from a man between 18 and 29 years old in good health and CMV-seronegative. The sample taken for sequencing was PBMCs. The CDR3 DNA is TGTGCCAGCAGATCCGAAGCGGTCACAGATACGCAGTATTTT. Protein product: CASRSEAVTDTQYF.